One sample yielded the 11 T cell receptor beta chains listed below, sequenced in a study of blood T cell repertoires in COVID-19. Assay: immunoSEQ multiplex PCR; the TCRdb copy retains only in-frame clones and omits some. The sample has around 140,000 clones; about nine tenths are singletons. The sequencing input was peripheral blood. The receptor source for this set is a woman between 70 and 85 years old with COVID-19, enrolled during active disease.

The chain joins TRBV7-9 to TRBJ1-2; 7 nucleotides agree with TRBD1. The CDR3 runs 16 residues. The J segment lost 7 bases and the V segment lost 1 base, leaving 12 bases of the junction unmatched. CDR1 and CDR2 from the germline V gene are SEHNR and FQNEAQ (reference sequence). The CDR3 is CASSLGTGGGTFGYTF. The CDR3 DNA follows: TGTGCCAGCAGCTTAGGGACAGGAGGGGGGACGTTTGGCTACACCTTC.

The chain uses TRBV14 and TRBJ1-4; D unclear. The CDR3 spans 15 residues. V lost 0 bases, J lost 8 bases, and 13 bases lay in between. The germline V gene has CDR1 SGHDN and CDR2 FVKESK. The CDR3 DNA sequence: TGTGCCAGCAGCCAAGAGGCCGGTCCGGGGGAAAAACTGTTTTTT. Its translation: CASSQEAGPGEKLFF.

This chain links TRBV28 with TRBJ1-1; weak D call: TRBD1 (6 bases). The ends were cut back, 4 bases at V and 0 bases at J, with 12 bases in the middle. Germline V lookup: CDR1 MDHEN, CDR2 SYDVKM. The CDR3 spans 15 residues. The CDR3 DNA reads as TGTGCCAGCAGTTCTCGACAGGTGCTGAACACTGAAGCTTTCTTT. Amino acid sequence: CASSSRQVLNTEAFF.

This rearrangement joins TRBV18 to TRBJ2-7; possible D gene TRBD1, 5 bases. With 3 bases removed from V and 6 bases from J, the gap between germline ends came to 18 bases. Germline V lookup: CDR1 KGHSH, CDR2 LQKENI. CDR3 length: 15 amino acids. The CDR3 nucleotides read TGTGCCAGCTCACCCAAGGGGATGGTGGGTCGCGAGCAGTACTTC. Translated: CASSPKGMVGREQYF.

V usage is TRBV7-3 and J usage is TRBJ2-1; TRBD2 is a possible D gene (6 bases). V lost 3 bases to trimming and J lost 10 bases, with 13 bases between them. The CDR3 is made up of 13 amino acids. Germline V gene sequence: CDR1 SGHTA, CDR2 FQGTGA. CDR3 nucleotide sequence: TGTGCCAGCAGCTTTAGCGGAAGTGAGGAGCAGTTCTTC. Its translation is CASSFSGSEEQFF.

CDR3 in amino acids: CASSPGGLGGTYEQYF. DNA for the CDR3: TGTGCCAGCAGCCCAGGAGGACTAGGAGGTACCTACGAGCAGTACTTC. The chain has TRBV9 and TRBJ2-7; 7 bases align to TRBD2. V shed 4 bases, J shed 2 bases, and the junction held 12 bases outside the gene matches. The CDR3 is made up of 16 amino acids. Germline assignment: CDR1 SGDLS and CDR2 YYNGEE. The full variable domain, in which reference TRBV9 and TRBJ2-7 provide the parts outside the CDR3, is DSGVTQTPKHLITATGQRVTLRCSPRSGDLSVYWYQQSLDQGLQFLIQYYNGEERAKGNILERFSAQQFPDLHSELNLSSLELGDSALYFCASSPGGLGGTYEQYFGPGTRLTVT.

This clone was counted between two and nine times. V and J are TRBV5-1 and TRBJ2-7; 12 bases match TRBD2. Per germline, CDR1 SGHRS and CDR2 YFSETQ. V lost 3 bases to trimming and J lost 1 base; unmatched junction nucleotides: 2. The CDR3 loop spans 15 amino acids. CDR3 protein: CASSYTSGGSYEQYF. CDR3 nucleotide sequence: TGCGCCAGCAGCTACACTAGCGGGGGGTCCTACGAGCAGTACTTC.

The CDR3 sequence is CASSQNRGLTYNEQFF. The CDR3 DNA reads TGTGCCAGCAGCCAGAACAGGGGGCTGACCTACAATGAGCAGTTCTTC. The chain joins TRBV14 to TRBJ2-1; 9 nucleotides align to TRBD1. This CDR3 is 16 amino acids long. J was trimmed by 2 bases and V by 3 bases; bases with no gene match: 5. CDR1 and CDR2 (germline): SGHDN, FVKESK. Based on the CDR3 plus reference TRBV14 and TRBJ2-1, the full variable domain is EAGVTQFPSHSVIEKGQTVTLRCDPISGHDNLYWYRRVMGKEIKFLLHFVKESKQDESGMPNNRFLAERTGGTYSTLKVQPAELEDSGVYFCASSQNRGLTYNEQFFGPGTRLTVL.

J is TRBJ1-2 and V is TRBV29-1, with 10 bases aligning to TRBD1. Losses at the gene ends were 4 bases for V and 8 bases for J; bases not matched to a gene: 10. The germline gives CDR1 SQVTM, CDR2 ANQGSEA. There are 14 residues in the CDR3. The CDR3 spells CSVGGTGDVVGYTF. DNA of the CDR3: TGCAGCGTTGGGGGGACAGGGGACGTGGTGGGCTACACCTTC.

The V gene is TRBV2, the J gene TRBJ2-7; a weak D match, TRBD1 (5 bases). Trimming took off 7 bases at V and 6 bases at J, with 31 bases between the two ends. The length of the CDR3 is 18 residues. CDR1 and CDR2 (germline): SNHLY, FYNNEI. CDR3 nucleotides: TGTGCCAGCACTACGTCCCCCGACAGCTATTCCCCCTATCCCGAGCAGTACTTC. Translating it yields CASTTSPDSYSPYPEQYF.

The chain uses TRBV18 and TRBJ1-5, with TRBD1 identical over 8 bases. V shed 3 bases and J 7 bases; nucleotides not matched to a gene: 5. Germline CDR1 and CDR2: KGHSH and LQKENI. The CDR3 is 14 residues long. The CDR3 spells CASSPDRAGQPQHF. The CDR3 DNA is TGTGCCAGCTCACCGGACAGGGCGGGCCAGCCCCAGCATTTT.